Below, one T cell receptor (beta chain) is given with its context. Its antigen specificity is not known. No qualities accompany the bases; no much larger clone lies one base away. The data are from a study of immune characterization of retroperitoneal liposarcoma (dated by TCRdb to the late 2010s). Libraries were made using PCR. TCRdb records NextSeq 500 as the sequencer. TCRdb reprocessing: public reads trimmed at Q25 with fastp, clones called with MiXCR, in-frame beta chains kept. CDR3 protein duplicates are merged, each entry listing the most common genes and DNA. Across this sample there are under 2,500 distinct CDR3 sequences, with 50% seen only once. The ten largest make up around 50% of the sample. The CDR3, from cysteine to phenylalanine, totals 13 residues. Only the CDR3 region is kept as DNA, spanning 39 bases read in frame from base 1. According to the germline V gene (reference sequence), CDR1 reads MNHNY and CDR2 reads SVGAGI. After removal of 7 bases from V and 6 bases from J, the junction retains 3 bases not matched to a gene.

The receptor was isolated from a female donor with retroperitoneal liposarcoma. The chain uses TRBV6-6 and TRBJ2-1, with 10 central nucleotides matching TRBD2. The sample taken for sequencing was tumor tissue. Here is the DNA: TGTGCCAGCATCGCTAGCGGGAGCAATGAGCAGTTCTTC. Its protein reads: CASIASGSNEQFF.